Listed below are T cell receptor beta chains from one sample, sequenced in a study of monozygotic twins with inflammatory bowel disease. No DNA is given; TCRdb re-called the 5' RACE reads and lists each CDR3 protein once. The listing contains 350,000 to 550,000 distinct CDR3 sequences. Sequenced: blood. These receptors originate from a human donor with ulcerative colitis or Crohn's disease, or a healthy co-twin of an affected twin (not recorded which). The CDR3 runs from the conserved cysteine through the conserved F or W.

TRBV18,TRBJ2-1,CASSPPAQGYNEQFF
TRBV7-2,TRBJ2-5,CASSLVVRETQYF
TRBV27,TRBJ1-1,CASSFTGKNTEAFF
TRBV6-1,TRBJ2-7,CASSDPRGGYEQYF
TRBV5-5,TRBJ2-7,CASLRGAYEQYF
TRBV5-4,TRBJ1-2,CASSLSQGPNYGYTF
TRBV20-1,TRBJ2-2,CSATSGTRNTGELFF
TRBV7-6,TRBJ2-5,CASSSVSGVRETQYF
TRBV12-3/TRBV12-4,TRBJ2-1,CASTPSGGSYNEQFF
TRBV5-6,TRBJ2-7,CASSFTGGSDEQYF
TRBV20-1,TRBJ2-2,CSAPRDRGRTGELFF
TRBV5-1,TRBJ2-3,CGSSPDPSGRTDTQYF
TRBV28,TRBJ2-7,CASILAGTVYEQYF
TRBV7-9,TRBJ2-3,CASSLSSGGPGTQYF
TRBV12-3/TRBV12-4,TRBJ2-5,CASSLEEAGTQYF
TRBV7-8,TRBJ1-1,CASSPPNTEAFF
TRBV11-2,TRBJ2-5,CASSSGRWETQYF
TRBV24-1,TRBJ2-3,CATSDFRGDTQYF
TRBV6-6,TRBJ1-5,CASSRQDNQPQHF
TRBV7-8,TRBJ2-7,CASSLIVGTGLWEQYF
TRBV6-6,TRBJ1-2,CASSQGWAHYGYTF
TRBV5-1,TRBJ2-5,CASSLQGEETQYF
TRBV5-1,TRBJ1-2,CASSLPQNSTAPGENYGYTF
TRBV12-3/TRBV12-4,TRBJ1-1,CASSSPTGMNTEAFF
TRBV12-3/TRBV12-4,TRBJ2-3,CASSQGTSGGLNTQYF
TRBV5-1,TRBJ2-2,CASSSGQGRATGELFF
TRBV7-9,TRBJ2-2,CASRWDREYPNTGELFF
TRBV20-1,TRBJ2-7,CSAGGGGQSYF
TRBV12-3/TRBV12-4,TRBJ1-5,CASSLDQRGQPQHF